A single sample is the source of the 5 T cell receptor beta chains below, sequenced in a study of T cell repertoires in cytomegalovirus infection. TCRdb re-derived calls from the reads in MiXCR, one entry per CDR3 protein. Of tens of thousands of distinct CDR3 sequences detected, roughly a fifth appear once; the ten largest clones hold over 60%. These receptors' targets are unknown. The material sequenced was CD8+ T cells from cultured PBMCs, taken from culture after CMV antigen stimulation. These receptors originate from a human donor in good health (CMV status not recorded). Some clones in this sample may be carry-over from other donors' samples.

The chain employs TRBV6-2 or TRBV6-3 and TRBJ1-1; weak D call: TRBD1 (6 bases). The germline V gene encodes CDR1 MNHEY and CDR2 SVGEGT. The length of the CDR3 is 16 residues. V lost 4 bases and J lost 2, with 17 bases in between. CDR3 sequence reads: CASSSSWGGRNTEAFF. The CDR3 DNA follows: TGTGCCAGCAGTTCCTCATGGGGGGGCCGAAACACTGAAGCTTTCTTT.

This sequence joins TRBV28 and TRBJ1-5, with D tentatively TRBD1 (5 bases). Germline values: CDR1 MDHEN, CDR2 SYDVKM. The CDR3 spans 14 residues. V lost 5 bases and J lost 7, with 15 bases in between. The CDR3 loop is CASSRRERRQPQHF. The CDR3 bases are TGTGCCAGCAGTCGCAGGGAAAGGAGGCAGCCCCAGCATTTT.

V gene TRBV7-8 combines with J gene TRBJ1-1, with D possibly matching TRBD1 (6 bases). Germline V gene lookup returns CDR1 SGHVS and CDR2 FQNEAQ. V was cut by 1 base and J by 7 bases, with 19 bases left in between. This CDR3 has 16 amino acids. For the CDR3, the DNA is TGTGCCAGCAGCTTAGGCGTCAAACAGGGTTATATTGAAGCTTTCTTT. It codes for CASSLGVKQGYIEAFF.

This clonotype was seen a handful of times. The J gene is TRBJ2-3, the V gene TRBV7-9, with TRBD2 matching 10 bases. The V segment lost 3 bases and the J segment 1 base; nucleotides outside the gene matches: 4. The CDR3 length is 16 residues. Per the germline V gene, CDR1 is SEHNR and CDR2 is FQNEAQ (reference sequence). The CDR3: CASSFPTSGGTDTQYF. The CDR3 DNA sequence: TGTGCCAGCAGCTTTCCAACTAGCGGGGGCACAGATACGCAGTATTTT.

V and J are TRBV4-1 and TRBJ2-7; D gene ambiguous. V gave up 1 base and J gave up 0 bases, with 10 bases separating them. The CDR3 length is 15 residues. From germline, CDR1 is MGHRA and CDR2 YSYEKL. The CDR3 DNA sequence: TGCGCCAGCAGCCAAGCCCTTCACAGCTCCTACGAGCAGTACTTC. Translation gives CASSQALHSSYEQYF.